These T cell receptor beta chains were read from a single sample in a study of blood T cell repertoires in COVID-19. Method: immunoSEQ multiplex PCR; TCRdb's copy keeps in-frame clones and lacks some. The repertoire has about 480,000 clones, 85% to 90% of them found once; the top ten carry 1.8%. What was sequenced was PBMCs or T cells enriched from blood (not recorded which). These receptors were obtained from a woman aged 40-49 years who had recovered from COVID-19. The CDR3 runs from the conserved cysteine through the conserved F or W. A D gene is named only where the DNA matches it firmly. The size field is filled for only some rows; it gives once, few, many or a size class.

TRBV4-1	TRBJ1-6	-	14	-	TGCGCCAGCAGCCAAGCCCCCCCCGGTTCACCCCTCCACTTT	CASSQAPPGSPLHF
TRBV6-6	TRBJ2-7	-	12	TRBD2	TGTGCCAGCAGTGGGGACTACTACGAGCAGTACTTC	CASSGDYYEQYF
TRBV5-1	TRBJ2-7	-	14	TRBD1	TGCGCCAGCAGCTTGGGGGACAGCTCCTACGAGCAGTACTTC	CASSLGDSSYEQYF
TRBV7-8	TRBJ1-1	-	17	-	TGTGCCAGCAGCTTAGTATCCAGCGGGGGGCTGGACACTGAAGCTTTCTTT	CASSLVSSGGLDTEAFF
TRBV12-3/TRBV12-4	TRBJ1-5	-	13	-	TGTGCCAGCAGTTTACGTGGCGGTCAGCCCCAGCATTTT	CASSLRGGQPQHF
TRBV3-1/TRBV3-2	TRBJ1-1	once	14	-	TGTGCCAGCAGCCAATGGACAGAGAACACTGAAGCTTTCTTT	CASSQWTENTEAFF
TRBV7-9	TRBJ2-2	once	17	TRBD1	TGTGCCAGCAGCTCCCCCAAGGGGACAGATGGCACCGGGGAGCTGTTTTTT	CASSSPKGTDGTGELFF
TRBV11-3	TRBJ2-7	-	15	-	TGTGCCAGCAGCTTAGAGTCTCGCGTGCGCTACGAGCAGTACTTC	CASSLESRVRYEQYF
TRBV7-8	TRBJ1-1	-	13	-	TGTGCCAGCAGCCCGGGACAGAACACTGAAGCTTTCTTT	CASSPGQNTEAFF
TRBV4-3	TRBJ1-2	-	15	TRBD1	TGCGCCAGCAGCCCGTCCCGGGACAGGATCTATGGCTACACCTTC	CASSPSRDRIYGYTF
TRBV5-1	TRBJ2-3	-	16	TRBD2	TGCGCCAGCAGCTACCTAGCGGGAGGGCCCGGAGATACGCAGTATTTT	CASSYLAGGPGDTQYF
TRBV28	TRBJ1-1	-	14	-	TGTGCCAGCAGGTATCAGACAGTCAACACTGAAGCTTTCTTT	CASRYQTVNTEAFF
TRBV6-5	TRBJ2-2	-	14	-	TGTGCCAGCGCTCGCGGCAGCAACACCGGGGAGCTGTTTTTT	CASARGSNTGELFF
TRBV7-9	TRBJ1-2	once	15	TRBD1	TGTGCCAGCAGCTTCTGGAGGGACAGGAACTATGGCTACACCTTC	CASSFWRDRNYGYTF
TRBV11-2	TRBJ1-1	-	14	TRBD1	TGTGCCAGCAGCTTAGAGCCCCAGGGGGGCAAGGCTTTCTTT	CASSLEPQGGKAFF
TRBV10-3	TRBJ1-6	-	12	-	TGTGCCATCAGGGGAGATAATTCACCCCTCCACTTT	CAIRGDNSPLHF
TRBV5-6	TRBJ2-1	-	15	TRBD2	TGTGCCAGCAGCTTGGCCAAACCAGCGGGAGAGGAGCAGTTCTTC	CASSLAKPAGEEQFF
TRBV7-2	TRBJ1-6	-	17	TRBD1	TGTGCCAGCAGCTTAGAGAGGACAGGCCTTTATAATTCACCCCTCCACTTT	CASSLERTGLYNSPLHF
TRBV10-1	TRBJ2-3	-	12	-	TGCGCCAGCAGTGAGTCCTCAGATACGCAGTATTTT	CASSESSDTQYF
TRBV5-1	TRBJ2-5	-	15	TRBD2	TGCGCCAGCAGCTTCATAGCGGGAGTGGGAGAGACCCAGTACTTC	CASSFIAGVGETQYF
TRBV4-3	TRBJ1-2	-	16	-	TGCGCCAGCAGCCCCAACAGCGGCAGGGGAGACTATGGCTACACCTTC	CASSPNSGRGDYGYTF
TRBV7-9	TRBJ1-1	-	13	-	TGTGCCAGCAGCTTTAGCCAGGGGTCTGAAGCTTTCTTT	CASSFSQGSEAFF
TRBV10-3	TRBJ1-1	-	12	-	TGTGCCAGCCGGAGGGCGTCCACTGAAGCTTTCTTT	CASRRASTEAFF
TRBV23-1	TRBJ1-3	-	21	-	TGCGCCAGCAGTCACCAGCTCGGGAGGGGATGCCTCTTTTTGGGGGGAAACACCATATATTTT	CASSHQLGRGCLFLGGNTIYF
TRBV19	TRBJ1-2	-	15	-	TGTGCCAGTAGTAGCCGGGGGGGATGGCACTATGGCTACACCTTC	CASSSRGGWHYGYTF
TRBV27	TRBJ1-6	-	16	TRBD1	TGTGCCAGCAGTACCCCCCGGGGACAGGGAAATTCACCCCTCCACTTT	CASSTPRGQGNSPLHF
TRBV11-3	TRBJ2-3	-	18	TRBD2	TGTGCCAGCAGCTTAGCCCCGGGACTAGCGGGAGGTACCTCTACGCAGTATTTT	CASSLAPGLAGGTSTQYF
TRBV10-3	TRBJ1-2	-	15	TRBD1	TGTGCCATCCAAAACAGGGGCCACGCTAACTATGGCTACACCTTC	CAIQNRGHANYGYTF
TRBV20-1	TRBJ1-1	-	15	-	TGCAGTGCTAGTCCTCAGTGGTCAGGGGCCACTGAAGCTTTCTTT	CSASPQWSGATEAFF
TRBV7-2	TRBJ2-1	once	16	-	TGTGCCAGCACCCCTGGGGGGGCGAGGGCCTACAATGAGCAGTTCTTC	CASTPGGARAYNEQFF
TRBV13	TRBJ2-1	-	16	TRBD1	TGTGCCAGCAGCCTCGGGACAGGGCGGTCCTACAATGAGCAGTTCTTC	CASSLGTGRSYNEQFF
TRBV6-6	TRBJ1-2	-	15	TRBD1	TGTGCCAGCAGTTCCGCCCGGACAGGGTATAATGGCTACACCTTC	CASSSARTGYNGYTF
TRBV2	TRBJ2-2	few	17	TRBD2	TGTGCCAGCAGTGGTGGGACTAGCGGAATTGTCACCGGGGAGCTGTTTTTT	CASSGGTSGIVTGELFF
TRBV2	TRBJ2-1	-	14	-	TGTGCCAGTGCTGGGCGGGGCGGGGACAATGAGCAGTTCTTC	CASAGRGGDNEQFF
TRBV19	TRBJ2-7	-	18	TRBD2	TGTGCCAGTAGTATAACCCTCCCACTACTAGCGCCGATTTACGAGCAGTACTTC	CASSITLPLLAPIYEQYF
TRBV13	TRBJ1-1	-	13	-	TGTGCCAGCAGCCTGGGACTGTACACTGAAGCTTTCTTT	CASSLGLYTEAFF
TRBV19	TRBJ1-1	once	15	TRBD1	TGTGCCAGTAGCCCTACTGGGACAGTTAACACTGAAGCTTTCTTT	CASSPTGTVNTEAFF
TRBV6-5	TRBJ1-2	-	15	-	TGTGCCAGCAGTTACCCGGGACACCGAAACTATGGCTACACCTTC	CASSYPGHRNYGYTF
TRBV7-9	TRBJ2-7	-	11	-	TGTGCCAGCAGCCCGATGAGGGAGCAGTACTTC	CASSPMREQYF
TRBV11-3	TRBJ2-3	-	16	TRBD1	TGTGCCAGCAGCTCAGGGACAGGGGGAAGCACAGATACGCAGTATTTT	CASSSGTGGSTDTQYF
TRBV21-1	TRBJ1-2	-	15	-	TGTGCCAGCAGCAAAGGTGACAGGGGGCCCTATGGCTACACCTTC	CASSKGDRGPYGYTF
TRBV2	TRBJ2-7	-	13	TRBD1	TGTGCCAGCAGCCCAACAGGGGGCGGTGAGCAGTACTTC	CASSPTGGGEQYF
TRBV12-5	TRBJ1-2	-	14	TRBD1	TGTGCTAGTGGCCCAGACAGGGCTAACTATGGCTACACCTTC	CASGPDRANYGYTF
TRBV6-5	TRBJ1-2	few	15	-	TGTGCCAGCAGTTACTCGAGGGGGGGCGCGGATGGCTACACCTTC	CASSYSRGGADGYTF
TRBV7-9	TRBJ1-6	-	14	-	TGTGCCAGCAGCGTTGCCGGGACAATTTCACCCCTCCACTTT	CASSVAGTISPLHF
TRBV3-1/TRBV3-2	TRBJ2-1	-	16	-	TGTGCCAGCAGCCAAGATCAGGGAAGCTCCTACAATGAGCAGTTCTTC	CASSQDQGSSYNEQFF
TRBV13	TRBJ1-3	-	14	TRBD1	TGTGCCAGCAGCCCGACAGGGAGGGGAAACACCATATATTTT	CASSPTGRGNTIYF
TRBV19	TRBJ1-2	-	17	-	TGTGCCAGCACTAGGGGGGGCATAAAGCCCTCTAACTATGGCTACACCTTC	CASTRGGIKPSNYGYTF
TRBV4-1	TRBJ1-4	-	16	TRBD1	TGCGCCAGCAGCCCTGACAGGGGGCCAACTAATGAAAAACTGTTTTTT	CASSPDRGPTNEKLFF
TRBV7-2	TRBJ1-1	-	13	TRBD1	TGTGCCAGCAGCCCAGGGACAGGGGTTGAAGCTTTCTTT	CASSPGTGVEAFF
TRBV7-2	TRBJ2-3	-	16	TRBD2	TGTGCCAGCAGCAAACAAGCGGGGGGACCCGGTGATACGCAGTATTTT	CASSKQAGGPGDTQYF
TRBV2	TRBJ2-6	-	16	TRBD1	TGTGCCAGCACCCGGGACAGGGGGGCTGGGGCCAACGTCCTGACTTTC	CASTRDRGAGANVLTF
TRBV5-8	TRBJ1-1	-	14	TRBD1	TGTGCCAGCAGCTTTACAGGGGGAGGAACTGAAGCTTTCTTT	CASSFTGGGTEAFF
TRBV18	TRBJ1-4	-	16	-	TGTGCCAGCTCACCACGTTACAGGGAGTATCGGGAAAAACTGTTTTTT	CASSPRYREYREKLFF